This is a list of T cell receptor beta chains from one sample in a study of Graves' ophthalmopathy and Graves' hyperthyroidism. Using its own MiXCR run on the multiplex PCR reads, TCRdb lists one record per CDR3 protein. Of 650,000 to 800,000 distinct CDR3 sequences in the sample, 35% to 50% were seen once. Sequencing input: peripheral blood. The receptors were gathered from an adult man with Graves' ophthalmopathy. CDR3s include the opening cysteine and the closing phenylalanine or tryptophan. A D gene is named only where the DNA matches it firmly. Size is stated for part of the rows, as once, few or many counts, or as a class when the clone is expanded.

v_call	j_call	clone_size	d_call	cdr3_nt	cdr3_aa
TRBV20-1	TRBJ1-1	many	-	TGCAGTGCTAGAGTATCGGACAGTGAAGCTTTCTTT	CSARVSDSEAFF
TRBV10-3	TRBJ2-6	-	-	TGTGCCATCAGTGCAACAGGAGAGGACCTGACTTTC	CAISATGEDLTF
TRBV7-9	TRBJ2-5	once	-	TGTGCCAGCAGCTTACAGGGAGAGGAAGAGACCCAGTACTTC	CASSLQGEEETQYF
TRBV27	TRBJ2-7	few	-	TGTGCCAGCAGTTTACATGGTTCCTACGAGCAGTACTTC	CASSLHGSYEQYF
TRBV20-1	TRBJ1-3	-	-	TGCAGTGCTAGAGAGCGGCGACAGGATGGAAACACCATATATTTT	CSARERRQDGNTIYF
TRBV12-3/TRBV12-4	TRBJ2-7	-	-	TGTGCCAGCAGTCCTGACTCTCCCCCGGAGCAGTACTTC	CASSPDSPPEQYF
TRBV2	TRBJ1-1	many	TRBD1	TGTGCCAGCAGTCGGGACAGGGAATCGGCTTTCTTT	CASSRDRESAFF
TRBV29-1	TRBJ2-7	-	TRBD1	TGCAGCGTTGTAGGAGTGGGACAGGGAAGCGAGCAGTACTTC	CSVVGVGQGSEQYF
TRBV24-1	TRBJ2-7	-	-	TGTGCTAGTCTCCAGTCCTACGAGCAGTACTTC	CASLQSYEQYF
TRBV5-1	TRBJ2-5	few	TRBD1	TGCGCCAGCAGCTCAAATCAGGGGGCGCGGCAAGAGACCCAGTACTTC	CASSSNQGARQETQYF
TRBV10-3	TRBJ2-5	-	-	TGTGCCATCAGCGGATTTGTGGGGGGCGAGACCCAGTACTTC	CAISGFVGGETQYF
TRBV10-3	TRBJ2-5	-	-	TGTGCCAGCAGAGGGACCCCCCAAGAGACCCAGTACTTC	CASRGTPQETQYF
TRBV12-3/TRBV12-4	TRBJ1-1	many	-	TGTGCCAGCGGTGCGTGGGGGTTCGCTTTCTTT	CASGAWGFAFF
TRBV10-3	TRBJ1-2	many	TRBD1	TGTGCCACCTTGGCCGGGACAGGGGGCAACTATGGCTACACCTTC	CATLAGTGGNYGYTF
TRBV7-9	TRBJ2-7	many	-	TGTGCCAGCAGCTCACAGGGCTACGAGCAGTACTTC	CASSSQGYEQYF
TRBV19	TRBJ1-6	many	-	TGTGCCAGTAGTACAGGGGTAGATTCACCCCTCCACTTT	CASSTGVDSPLHF
TRBV25-1	TRBJ1-1	many	-	TGTGCCAGCAAAGTGGGGTCAGGGAAGAACACTGAAGCTTTCTTT	CASKVGSGKNTEAFF
TRBV12-3/TRBV12-4	TRBJ2-5	few	-	TGTGCCAGCAGTTTAGTAGGCGGGGAAGCAGAGACCCAGTACTTC	CASSLVGGEAETQYF
TRBV20-1	TRBJ2-7	-	-	TGCAGTGCTACCGAGACTGGGATTATCGGGCAGTACTTC	CSATETGIIGQYF
TRBV24-1	TRBJ2-7	many	-	TGTGCCACCAGTCCTACAGGGACCTACGAGCAGTACTTC	CATSPTGTYEQYF
TRBV25-1	TRBJ2-1	-	-	TGTGCCAGCAGTGAACGCTACAATGAGCAGTTCTTC	CASSERYNEQFF
TRBV29-1	TRBJ2-7	-	TRBD2	TGCAGCGTTAGCCGGGCTAGCGGAGACTCCTACGAGCAGTACTTC	CSVSRASGDSYEQYF
TRBV6-5	TRBJ1-6	many	TRBD1	TGTGCCAGCAGTTACTCGACAGGGCACAATTCACCCCTCCACTTT	CASSYSTGHNSPLHF
TRBV27	TRBJ1-1	many	TRBD1	TGTGCCAGCCGGGACAGTGAGAACACTGAAGCTTTCTTT	CASRDSENTEAFF
TRBV12-3/TRBV12-4	TRBJ2-2	many	-	TGTGCCAGCAGCCCAGGGTCCACCGGGGAGCTGTTTTTT	CASSPGSTGELFF
TRBV25-1	TRBJ2-5	-	-	TGTGCCAGCAGTGACAGGGGCAGTAGGAAAGAGACCCAGTACTTC	CASSDRGSRKETQYF
TRBV20-1	TRBJ1-2	-	-	TGCAGTGCTAGCCACAAAACAGGGCACTATGGCTACACCTTC	CSASHKTGHYGYTF
TRBV11-2	TRBJ1-1	few	-	TGTGCCAGCAGCTTAGGAGGGGCTCCGGGAAGGAACACTGAAGCTTTCTTT	CASSLGGAPGRNTEAFF
TRBV10-3	TRBJ1-6	few	-	TGTGCCAGCAGGAGGGCGGATAATTCACCCCTCCACTTT	CASRRADNSPLHF
TRBV9	TRBJ2-5	-	TRBD1	TGTGCCAGCAGCGTTGGGGACAGGCAGAAAGAGACCCAGTACTTC	CASSVGDRQKETQYF
TRBV6-6	TRBJ1-2	many	-	TGTGCCAGCAGCCCCATAGGGTTTCACGGCTACACCTTC	CASSPIGFHGYTF
TRBV7-9	TRBJ2-5	-	TRBD1	TGTGCCAGCAGCCAGAGACAGGGCTTGGAGACCCAGTACTTC	CASSQRQGLETQYF
TRBV5-5	TRBJ2-7	-	-	TGTGCCAGCAGCTTGGGCCAGCACTACGAGCAGTACTTC	CASSLGQHYEQYF
TRBV11-2	TRBJ1-2	-	-	TGTGCCAGCAGTTATAGGGATGACTATGGCTACACCTTC	CASSYRDDYGYTF
TRBV2	TRBJ2-7	-	TRBD1	TGTGCCAGCAGTTACACCGACAGGGGGACCTACGAGCAGTACTTC	CASSYTDRGTYEQYF
TRBV5-6	TRBJ1-1	few	TRBD1	TGTGCCAGCAGCTCCCTTCAGACAGGGAAGAACACTGAAGCTTTCTTT	CASSSLQTGKNTEAFF
TRBV4-2	TRBJ1-1	many	TRBD1	TGTGCCAGCTGGGACAGCGGTATAAACACTGAAGCTTTCTTT	CASWDSGINTEAFF
TRBV2	TRBJ1-1	many	-	TGTGCCAGCAGTACATTAGTCACTGAAGCTTTCTTT	CASSTLVTEAFF
TRBV12-3/TRBV12-4	TRBJ2-5	many	TRBD1	TGTGCCAGCAGTCGCGACAGGGGGGAGACCCAGTACTTC	CASSRDRGETQYF
TRBV24-1	TRBJ1-5	-	TRBD1	TGTGCCACCAGTGATCACAGGGGGAGAAATCAGCCCCAGCATTTT	CATSDHRGRNQPQHF
TRBV5-1	TRBJ1-6	-	-	TGCGCCAGCAGCGATGGGGGCTCCTATAATTCACCCCTCCACTTT	CASSDGGSYNSPLHF
TRBV7-2	TRBJ2-3	-	-	TGTGCCAGCAGCTTTCTCACTGCTAGCGGCACAGATACGCAGTATTTT	CASSFLTASGTDTQYF
TRBV25-1	TRBJ2-7	many	TRBD1	TGTGCCAGCACACGGACAGGGTGGGACGAGCAGTACTTC	CASTRTGWDEQYF
TRBV7-9	TRBJ2-6	many	TRBD2	TGTGCCAGCACCCTCGCAGCGGGGGGACTATCTAGGGCCAACGTCCTGACTTTC	CASTLAAGGLSRANVLTF
TRBV7-9	TRBJ1-3	-	-	TGTTCCAGCAGCTCCGACATAACTGGAAACACCATATATTTT	CSSSSDITGNTIYF